This entry lists 7 T cell receptor beta chains sequenced from one sample in a study of CD8 T cells in ankylosing spondylitis. MiXCR was run by TCRdb on the 5' RACE reads, yielding one entry per CDR3 protein. The sample includes about 240,000 distinct CDR3 sequences, about 9.1% of them seen just once. Sequences were obtained from blood, either unsorted or a sorted T cell fraction (not recorded which). Source of these receptors: a male donor with ankylosing spondylitis or in good health (not recorded which).

This clonotype showed up many times. The chain links TRBV6-2 or TRBV6-3 to TRBJ1-1; no clear D gene. V shed 0 bases and J shed 1 base, with 18 bases lying between them. The germline CDR1 and CDR2 sequences are MNHEY and SVGEGT. The CDR3 runs 18 residues. The CDR3 spells CASSYSSLELTRNTEAFF. The CDR3 DNA reads as TGTGCCAGCAGTTACTCGAGTCTGGAGCTTACCAGGAACACTGAAGCTTTCTTT.

In its sample, this clonotype was seen many times. This chain uses TRBV5-1 with TRBJ2-1; possible D gene TRBD2, 7 bases. Between the trimmed V and J ends, which lost 4 bases and 0 bases, there was a span of 14 bases. The CDR3 covers 16 residues. Germline V gene data show CDR1 as SGHRS and CDR2 as YFSETQ. CDR3 nucleotide sequence: TGCGCCAGCAGCCCGGGCGGGGGCCGCTCCTACAATGAGCAGTTCTTC. This encodes CASSPGGGRSYNEQFF.

This clonotype has at least ten counts. The chain has TRBV6-1 and TRBJ2-1, with 10 bases aligning to TRBD2. V was pared by 4 bases and J by 10 bases, with 7 bases of the junction left unmatched. This CDR3 is built from 14 residues. Germline CDR1 is MNHNS and CDR2 is SASEGT. CDR3 amino acids: CASSGASGREEQFF. Written as DNA, the CDR3 is TGTGCCAGCAGTGGGGCTAGCGGGAGAGAGGAGCAGTTCTTC.

In its sample, this clonotype was seen many times. J is TRBJ2-3 and V is TRBV5-1; 8 positions agree with TRBD1. The V gene end was trimmed by 4 bases and the J gene end by 1 base; junction bases not matched to a gene: 8. The CDR3 is 16 residues long. Germline loops: CDR1 SGHRS, CDR2 YFSETQ. In nucleotides, the CDR3 is TGCGCCAGCAGCGCAATTTCGGGACAGGGCACAGATACGCAGTATTTT. Translating gives CASSAISGQGTDTQYF.

The genes are TRBV5-6 and TRBJ2-7, with TRBD1 matching 9 bases. J was trimmed by 0 bases and V by 9 bases; bases with no gene match: 7. CDR3 size: 14 residues. Germline assignment: CDR1 SGHDT and CDR2 YYEEEE. CDR3 region: CAMSPGQGSYEQYF. The CDR3, as DNA: TGTGCCATGAGCCCGGGACAGGGCTCCTACGAGCAGTACTTC.

This chain joins TRBV2 and TRBJ2-2; the D is unclear. V was pared by 3 bases and J by 0 bases, with 8 bases between. In germline, CDR1 is SNHLY, CDR2 FYNNEI. This CDR3 is 15 amino acids long. The DNA for the CDR3 is TGTGCCAGCAGTGACCGGGTCACGAACACCGGGGAGCTGTTTTTT. Translating gives CASSDRVTNTGELFF.

A few counts support this clonotype. The J gene is TRBJ2-7, the V gene TRBV7-9; tentatively, D is TRBD1 or TRBD2 (5 bases each). Trimming removed 6 bases from V and 4 bases from J, with 19 bases in between. CDR1 and CDR2 (germline): SEHNR, FQNEAQ (reference sequence). The CDR3 consists of 15 residues. As DNA, the CDR3 is TGTGCCAGCAGGTCCCGAAGCGGCAGGGATTACGAGCAGTACTTC. Translation gives CASRSRSGRDYEQYF.